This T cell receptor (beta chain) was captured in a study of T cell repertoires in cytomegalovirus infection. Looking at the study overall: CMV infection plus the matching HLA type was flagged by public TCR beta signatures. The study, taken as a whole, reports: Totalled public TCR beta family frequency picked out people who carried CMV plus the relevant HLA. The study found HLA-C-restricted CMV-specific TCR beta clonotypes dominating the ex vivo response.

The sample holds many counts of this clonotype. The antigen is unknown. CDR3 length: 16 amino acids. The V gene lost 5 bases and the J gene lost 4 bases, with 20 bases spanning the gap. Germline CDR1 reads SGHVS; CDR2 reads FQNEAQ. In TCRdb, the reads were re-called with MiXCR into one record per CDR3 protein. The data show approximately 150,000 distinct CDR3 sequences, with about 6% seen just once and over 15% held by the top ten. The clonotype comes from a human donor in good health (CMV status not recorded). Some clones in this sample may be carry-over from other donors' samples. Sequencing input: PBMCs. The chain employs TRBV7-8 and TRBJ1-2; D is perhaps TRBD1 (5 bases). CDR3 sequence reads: CASSPPQTGPVYGYTF. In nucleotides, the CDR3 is TGTGCCAGCAGCCCACCCCAAACAGGTCCGGTCTATGGCTACACCTTC.